The clone carrying this T cell receptor beta chain was detected a few times. The CDR3 is made up of 13 amino acids. The V end lost 7 bases, the J end lost 0 bases, and 11 bases lay between the germline ends. CDR1 is SQVTM and CDR2 is ANQGSEA in the germline V gene. In the original analysis: Reference gene primers were amplified, and this amplification served to estimate nucleated cell counts. Libraries were prepared by immunoSEQ multiplex PCR; TCRdb keeps only in-frame clonotypes and omits some of them. V, J and clone size derive from that table, while D and trimming were established from the DNA sequence. The sample has 300,000 or so clones; roughly 87% are singletons. These data are taken from a study of blood T cell repertoires in COVID-19. Study overall: Nucleic acid was either cDNA or gDNA, and it came from T cells, B-cell-depleted T cells, or PBMCs.

Participants came from about two dozen US areas, aged about 18 to 90 years. Participants were placed into cohorts based on the clinical history they reported. The chain recombines TRBV29-1 with TRBJ2-3; D gene unclear. The sequenced material came from PBMCs or T cells enriched from blood (not recorded which). The source of this sequence is a woman aged 25 to 39 who had recovered from COVID-19. CDR3: CSGRLSSTDTQYF. In DNA form, the CDR3 reads TGCAGCGGCAGATTGTCTAGCACAGATACGCAGTATTTT.